The 28 T cell receptor beta chains below all came from one sample that was sequenced in a study of T cells in localized non-small cell lung cancer. The data were produced by immunoSEQ multiplex PCR, yet TCRdb's version contains in-frame clones alone and is incomplete. The repertoire consists of some 66,000 clones, with 84% occurring once and the leading ten covering around an eighth. Material: peripheral blood, obtained before any cancer treatment. These receptors came from a female donor older than 55 with stage I lung adenocarcinoma.

In this sample, this clone turned up once. V is TRBV6-1 and J is TRBJ2-3; D unclear. Germline assignment: CDR1 MNHNS and CDR2 SASEGT. This CDR3 spans 14 amino acids. V dropped 4 bases and J dropped 2 bases, with 10 bases sitting between them. CDR3: CASSAPGLTDTQYF. The CDR3 DNA sequence: TGTGCCAGCAGTGCTCCAGGCCTCACAGATACGCAGTATTTT.

The rearrangement links TRBV28 to TRBJ1-1, with 8 bases identical to TRBD1. Germline assignment: CDR1 MDHEN and CDR2 SYDVKM. V lost 8 bases and J lost 4; bases outside the gene matches: 6. This CDR3 contains 13 residues. CDR3 in DNA: TGTGCCAGCGTCGACAGGGGAAGCACTGAAGCTTTCTTT. The encoded protein is CASVDRGSTEAFF.

Here the CDR3 reads CATTQGATSLNTEAFF. The DNA for the CDR3 is TGTGCCACCACACAGGGGGCGACCTCCTTGAACACTGAAGCTTTCTTT. This chain uses TRBV19 with TRBJ1-1; 9 nucleotides match TRBD1. The CDR3 loop spans 16 amino acids. Per germline, CDR1 LNHDA and CDR2 SQIVND (reference sequence). The junction had 12 bases not matched to a gene; V was cut back by 10 bases and J by 0 bases. Based on the CDR3 plus reference TRBV19 and TRBJ1-1, the full variable domain is DGGITQSPKYLFRKEGQNVTLSCEQNLNHDAMYWYRQDPGQGLRLIYYSQIVNDFQKGDIAEGYSVSREKKESFPLTVTSAQKNPTAFYLCATTQGATSLNTEAFFGQGTRLTVV.

The chain employs TRBV6-6 and TRBJ1-1, with D perhaps matching TRBD1 (6 bases). V lost 7 bases to trimming and J lost 1 base, with 19 bases between them. The germline gives CDR1 MNHNY, CDR2 SVGAGI (reference sequence). This CDR3 has 16 residues. The CDR3 coding sequence is TGTGCCAGCATCCTAAGGGCAGGGGCCAAGAACACTGAAGCTTTCTTT. Translation: CASILRAGAKNTEAFF.

The chain links TRBV6-5 to TRBJ1-5; D call uncertain. The V gene's germline CDR1 is MNHEY and CDR2 SVGAGI. V was clipped by 2 bases and J by 6 bases, with 11 bases between them. CDR3 size: 14 residues. CDR3 protein: CASSYPRVSQPQHF. CDR3 sequence (DNA): TGTGCCAGCAGTTACCCACGCGTGTCTCAGCCCCAGCATTTT.

V gene TRBV19 combines with J gene TRBJ2-3, with 8 nucleotides matching TRBD2. The V gene's germline CDR1 is LNHDA and CDR2 SQIVND (reference sequence). The CDR3 is 17 amino acids. V was clipped by 3 bases and J by 4 bases; unmatched bases: 12. The CDR3 sequence: CASSIFGGGLRADTQYF. In DNA form, the CDR3 reads TGTGCCAGTAGTATCTTTGGCGGGGGGCTCCGCGCAGATACGCAGTATTTT.

In its sample, this clone was seen once. This sequence joins TRBV6-5 and TRBJ2-2; maybe TRBD2 (6 bases). The germline gives CDR1 MNHEY, CDR2 SVGAGI. Trimming left V 0 bases short and J 6 bases short, with 11 bases between. This CDR3 is 15 amino acids long. This CDR3 reads CASSYSWRGSGELFF. The CDR3 DNA reads as TGTGCCAGCAGTTACTCTTGGCGGGGCTCCGGGGAGCTGTTTTTT.

The V and J genes are TRBV28 and TRBJ1-2; the D gene is possibly TRBD1 (6 bases). The V end was cut by 5 bases, the J end by 7 bases, with 17 bases between. Germline loops: CDR1 MDHEN, CDR2 SYDVKM. The CDR3 contains 14 residues. The CDR3 here is CASSVSGTYTGYTF. In DNA form, the CDR3 reads TGTGCCAGCAGTGTATCCGGGACATATACTGGCTACACCTTC.

V is TRBV6-1 and J is TRBJ1-5; D not certain. In germline, CDR1 is MNHNS, CDR2 SASEGT. CDR3 length: 15 amino acids. The germline V and J ends were trimmed by 6 bases and 0 bases, with 12 bases remaining between them. The CDR3 DNA reads TGTGCCAGCAGGCAGGATCAACTTAGCAATCAGCCCCAGCATTTT. This gives the protein CASRQDQLSNQPQHF.

The chain links TRBV7-9 to TRBJ2-3; D unresolved. Germline CDR1 and CDR2: SEHNR and FQNEAQ (reference sequence). CDR3 size: 15 residues. V shed 6 bases and J shed 3 bases, with 16 bases lying between them. CDR3: CASRPGRSGTDTQYF. In DNA form, the CDR3 reads TGTGCCAGCAGGCCTGGCCGGAGTGGGACAGATACGCAGTATTTT.

This clone was seen only once. The J gene is TRBJ2-7, the V gene TRBV11-2; the D gene is possibly TRBD2 (6 bases). V lost 3 bases to trimming and J lost 3 bases, with 12 bases between them. This CDR3 region has 14 residues. Germline V CDR1 and CDR2: SGHAT, FQNNGV. CDR3: CASSLQRGFYEQYF. CDR3 bases: TGTGCCAGCAGCTTGCAACGGGGGTTCTACGAGCAGTACTTC.

The rearrangement joins TRBV11-2 to TRBJ2-7; D unresolved. The ends were cut back, 5 bases at V and 2 bases at J, with 7 bases in the middle. From germline, CDR1 is SGHAT and CDR2 FQNNGV. The CDR3 length is 12 residues. CDR3 residues: CASSRAAYEQYF. For the CDR3, the DNA is TGTGCCAGCAGCCGCGCCGCCTACGAGCAGTACTTC.

The J gene is TRBJ2-3, the V gene TRBV30, with D hard to call. CDR1 and CDR2 (germline): GTSNPN, SVGIG (reference sequence). Trimming took off 3 bases at V and 6 bases at J, with 7 bases between the two ends. The CDR3 consists of 11 residues. The CDR3 protein is CAWRVGDTQYF. CDR3 in DNA: TGTGCCTGGAGGGTTGGCGATACGCAGTATTTT.

V and J are TRBV5-1 and TRBJ2-3, with D possibly being TRBD1 (5 bases). The CDR3 sequence is 12 residues long. Germline lookup yields CDR1 SGHRS and CDR2 YFSETQ. Trimming took 3 bases from V and 6 from J, leaving 8 bases between them. The CDR3 region has the DNA TGCGCCAGCAGCTCGCAGGGCGATACGCAGTATTTT. Translated, it gives CASSSQGDTQYF.

The rearrangement links TRBV28 to TRBJ1-2, with 9 bases that match TRBD1. The CDR3 is 14 amino acids. Germline lookup yields CDR1 MDHEN and CDR2 SYDVKM. J lost 6 bases, V lost 6 bases, and 8 bases had no gene match. As DNA, the CDR3 is TGTGCCAGCAGGACCACAGGGGGCGTTGATGGCTACACCTTC. It yields the protein CASRTTGGVDGYTF.

The V gene is TRBV4-2, the J gene TRBJ2-3, with 11 bases fitting TRBD2. Per germline, CDR1 LGHNA and CDR2 YNFKEQ. The CDR3 has 17 amino acids. The ends lost 3 bases at V and 4 bases at J; junction bases unmatched: 9. CDR3 protein: CASSQELAGGPADTQYF. The CDR3 DNA sequence: TGTGCCAGCAGCCAGGAATTAGCGGGGGGGCCTGCAGATACGCAGTATTTT.

This clone was observed a single time. The V gene is TRBV6-6, the J gene TRBJ1-1; D gene uncertain. Germline V gene data show CDR1 as MNHNY and CDR2 as SVGAGI (reference sequence). The CDR3 is 12 amino acids. V was cut by 6 bases and J by 6 bases, with 11 bases left in between. CDR3 protein: CASSPPSAEAFF. The DNA for the CDR3 is TGTGCCAGCAGCCCCCCGTCCGCTGAAGCTTTCTTT.

V gene TRBV5-1 combines with J gene TRBJ2-1; a weak D match, TRBD2 (6 bases). V was clipped by 1 base and J by 1 base, with 9 bases between them. CDR3 length equals 15 residues. CDR1 is SGHRS and CDR2 is YFSETQ in the germline V gene. CDR3 region: CASSLNSGSYNEQFF. In nucleotides, the CDR3 is TGCGCCAGCAGCTTGAATAGCGGTTCCTACAATGAGCAGTTCTTC.

This clone appeared once. The DNA of the CDR3 is TGCGCCAGCAGCTTGGAAGGGGGGACCCCGTTGGAGACCCAGTACTTC. Translating it yields CASSLEGGTPLETQYF. The V call is TRBV5-1, the J call TRBJ2-5, with D perhaps TRBD1 or TRBD2 (6 bases each). V lost 0 bases, J lost 5 bases, and 17 bases lay in between. This CDR3 spans 16 amino acids. Germline-derived CDR1 and CDR2 are SGHRS and YFSETQ.

The chain employs TRBV6-5 and TRBJ1-1; 12 nucleotides agree with TRBD1. V was clipped by 4 bases and J by 11 bases; unmatched bases: 11. The germline V gene has CDR1 MNHEY and CDR2 SVGAGI. The CDR3 is 15 residues long. CDR3 in amino acids: CASSLRWDRGREAFF. In nucleotides, the CDR3 is TGTGCCAGCAGTTTAAGGTGGGACAGGGGGCGCGAGGCTTTCTTT.

The chain recombines TRBV19 with TRBJ1-5; a weak D match, TRBD1 (6 bases). The V and J ends lost 5 bases and 1 base respectively, with 12 bases between them. This CDR3 is built from 15 residues. In germline, CDR1 is LNHDA, CDR2 SQIVND (reference sequence). CDR3 bases: TGTGCCAGTAGTGGAAGGGGGGGCAGCAATCAGCCCCAGCATTTT. It codes for CASSGRGGSNQPQHF.

The gene calls are TRBV5-1 and TRBJ1-3, with D tentatively TRBD1 (6 bases). The germline gives CDR1 SGHRS, CDR2 YFSETQ. V lost 3 bases to trimming and J lost 0 bases, with 16 bases between them. This CDR3 contains 17 residues. CDR3 sequence reads: CASSSETGSRSGNTIYF. The CDR3 DNA reads as TGCGCCAGCAGCTCCGAAACAGGGAGCCGCTCTGGAAACACCATATATTTT. The full variable domain, rest sourced from reference TRBV5-1 and TRBJ1-3, is KAGVTQTPRYLIKTRGQQVTLSCSPISGHRSVSWYQQTPGQGLQFLFEYFSETQRNKGNFPGRFSGRQFSNSRSEMNVSTLELGDSALYLCASSSETGSRSGNTIYFGEGSWLTVV.

The gene calls are TRBV28 and TRBJ1-1, with D unclear. Germline CDR1 is MDHEN and CDR2 is SYDVKM. The ends were cut back, 7 bases at V and 1 base at J, with 10 bases in the middle. The CDR3 runs 13 residues. In DNA, the CDR3 is TGTGCCAGCACGACACACCCGAACACTGAAGCTTTCTTT. Amino acids: CASTTHPNTEAFF.

V usage is TRBV5-4 and J usage is TRBJ1-2; TRBD1 is a possible D gene (5 bases). Germline values: CDR1 SGHNT, CDR2 YYREEE (reference sequence). V was trimmed by 3 bases and J by 2 bases, leaving 8 bases between them. The CDR3 is 13 amino acids. The CDR3 is CASSSRGNYGYTF. CDR3 nucleotides: TGTGCCAGCAGCTCCCGGGGGAACTATGGCTACACCTTC.

The chain has TRBV1 and TRBJ2-7; the D call TRBD2 from the table was never checked on the DNA. TRBV1 is an annotated pseudogene. The CDR3 is 12 residues long. CDR3 DNA sequence: TGCACCAGCAGCGGGAGGTCCTACGAGCAGTACTTC. This codes for CTSSGRSYEQYF.

This clone was picked up one time. This rearrangement joins TRBV7-3 to TRBJ2-1; 7 bases line up with TRBD2. Unmatched junction bases numbered 20, after V lost 4 bases and J lost 8 bases. CDR1 is SGHTA and CDR2 is FQGTGA in the germline V gene. This CDR3 has 18 amino acids. Here the CDR3 reads CASSWLPGLGGSSDEQFF. Here the CDR3 DNA reads TGTGCCAGCAGCTGGCTCCCGGGTTTGGGCGGGAGTAGTGATGAGCAGTTCTTC.

J is TRBJ1-6 and V is TRBV19; the D is unclear. V gave up 6 bases and J gave up 9 bases, with 9 bases separating them. Germline V gene sequence: CDR1 LNHDA, CDR2 SQIVND (reference sequence). This CDR3 region has 12 residues. The CDR3 DNA is TGTGCCAGTAGCGGAGGTTCTTCACCCCTCCACTTT. Its protein is CASSGGSSPLHF.

This clone appeared a few times. The chain has TRBV15 and TRBJ2-3; 9 positions agree with TRBD1. Per germline, CDR1 LNHNV and CDR2 YYDKDF (reference sequence). V lost 2 bases and J lost 1; bases outside the gene matches: 4. The CDR3 consists of 16 residues. The CDR3 DNA sequence: TGTGCCACCAGCAGATCCCGACAGGGGGGCACAGATACGCAGTATTTT. Protein sequence: CATSRSRQGGTDTQYF. Complete variable domain (other parts from reference TRBV15 and TRBJ2-3): DAMVIQNPRYQVTQFGKPVTLSCSQTLNHNVMYWYQQKSSQAPKLLFHYYDKDFNNEADTPDNFQSRRPNTSFCFLDIRSPGLGDTAMYLCATSRSRQGGTDTQYFGPGTRLTVL.